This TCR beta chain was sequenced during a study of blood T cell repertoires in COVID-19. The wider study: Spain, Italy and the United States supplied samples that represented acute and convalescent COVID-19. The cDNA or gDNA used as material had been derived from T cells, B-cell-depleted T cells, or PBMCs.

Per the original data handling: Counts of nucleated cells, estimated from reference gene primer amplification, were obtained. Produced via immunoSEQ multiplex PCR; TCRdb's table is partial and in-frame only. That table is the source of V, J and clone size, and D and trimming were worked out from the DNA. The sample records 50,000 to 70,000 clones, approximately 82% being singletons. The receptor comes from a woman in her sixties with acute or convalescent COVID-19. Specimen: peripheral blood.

CDR3 in amino acids: CASSEGLSSTDTQYF. The CDR3 region has the DNA TGTGCCAGCAGCGAAGGACTCTCTAGCACAGATACGCAGTATTTT. The chain has TRBV5-6 and TRBJ2-3; D possibly corresponds to TRBD2 (5 bases). The CDR3 loop spans 15 amino acids. The ends were cut back, 4 bases at V and 0 bases at J, with 12 bases in the middle. Germline V gene lookup returns CDR1 SGHDT and CDR2 YYEEEE.